This T cell receptor beta chain was documented in a study of CD8 T cells in ankylosing spondylitis. Only a few counts were recorded for this clonotype. What it binds is not known. Using its own MiXCR run on the 5' RACE reads, TCRdb lists one record per CDR3 protein. The sample gives 200,000 to 250,000 distinct CDR3 sequences, around 16% of which show up once; about two fifths is in the top ten. This CDR3 is built from 16 residues. Germline CDR1 and CDR2: LGHDT and YNNKEL (reference sequence). V lost 3 bases and J lost 7, with 18 bases in between. General observations from the study: Ankylosing spondylitis blood appeared to carry a characteristic TCR beta motif of roughly 8 highly homologous variants.

The receptor's source is a male donor with ankylosing spondylitis. This sequence joins TRBV3-1 and TRBJ2-2; D unclear. What was sequenced was blood, either unsorted or a sorted T cell fraction (not recorded which). The CDR3 protein is CASSHDDSPSGGELFF. The CDR3 DNA is TGTGCCAGCAGCCATGATGACTCACCGTCGGGCGGGGAGCTGTTTTTT.